This T cell receptor beta chain stems from a study of identical twins. Findings and caveats of the study: Models underestimated out-of-frame TCR alpha sharing in monozygotic twins.

The authors used template switching to add a universal primer site and gave cDNA unique molecular identifiers. TCRdb fed the 5' RACE reads into MiXCR, producing one record per CDR3 protein. Of around 220,000 distinct CDR3 sequences detected, 8% to 11% appear once; the ten largest clones hold 9% to 10%. This clonotype was seen ten or more times. Its antigen is undetermined. Healthy Caucasians made up all donors. After removal of 3 bases from V and 9 bases from J, the junction contained 7 bases not matched to a gene. The germline gives CDR1 SGHNT, CDR2 YYREEE (reference sequence). There are 14 residues in the CDR3.

The origin of this receptor is a man aged 45-65 years in good health. V is TRBV5-4 and J is TRBJ2-1; TRBD1 matches at 9 bases. Input material: memory T cells sorted from blood. This CDR3 reads CASSSPGQGSEQFF. Written as DNA, the CDR3 is TGTGCCAGCAGCTCCCCGGGACAGGGCAGTGAGCAGTTCTTC.